This TCR beta chain was captured in a study of blood T cell repertoires in COVID-19. Study at large: From T cells, B-cell-depleted T cells, or PBMCs came the material, which was cDNA or gDNA.

V shed 2 bases, J shed 4 bases, and the junction held 7 bases outside the gene matches. The CDR3 consists of 16 residues. Germline CDR1 is SGHNT and CDR2 is YYREEE (reference sequence). The data were produced by immunoSEQ multiplex PCR, yet TCRdb's version contains in-frame clones alone and is incomplete. The profile covers roughly 250,000 clones, with approximately 88% appearing a single time and 2.5% to 3% taken by the ten largest. The sample taken for sequencing was PBMCs or T cells enriched from blood (not recorded which). This TCR was recovered from a woman under 40 with acute COVID-19. The genes are TRBV5-4 and TRBJ1-4; 8 bases align to TRBD1. The CDR3 protein is CASSFRPGQGNEKLFF. In DNA, the CDR3 is TGTGCCAGCAGCTTCCGACCTGGACAGGGTAATGAAAAACTGTTTTTT.